The rows below give T cell receptor beta chains drawn from one sample of a study of T cell changes during pregnancy in multiple sclerosis. Libraries were prepared by immunoSEQ multiplex PCR; TCRdb keeps only in-frame clonotypes and omits some of them. The top ten hold around 0.58% of the sample, which has approximately 51,000 clones, approximately 94% seen once. The specimen was CD4+ T cells from peripheral blood mononuclear cells, collected in the second trimester of pregnancy. The receptors derive from a female donor with multiple sclerosis, enrolled in a pregnancy study. Each CDR3 is given with its conserved first and last residue.

J gene: TRBJ2-1; CDR3 length: 14; V gene: TRBV27; CDR3 protein: CASTSREGFNEQFF
J gene: TRBJ2-7; CDR3 length: 13; V gene: TRBV6-1; CDR3 protein: CAGSGQGTDEQYF
J gene: TRBJ1-3; CDR3 length: 15; V gene: TRBV19; CDR3 protein: CASTRRQAAGNTIYF
J gene: TRBJ1-3; CDR3 length: 14; V gene: TRBV5-6; CDR3 protein: CASSLGGVENTIYF
J gene: TRBJ2-3; CDR3 length: 12; V gene: TRBV29-1; CDR3 protein: CSVWRLGDTQYF
J gene: TRBJ1-1; CDR3 length: 16; V gene: TRBV4-1; CDR3 protein: CASSQPTQGSNTEAFF
J gene: TRBJ1-1; CDR3 length: 13; V gene: TRBV14; CDR3 protein: CASSLQMNTEAFF
J gene: TRBJ2-7; CDR3 length: 14; V gene: TRBV9; CDR3 protein: CASSAGTGNYEQYF
J gene: TRBJ1-3; CDR3 length: 15; V gene: TRBV5-5; CDR3 protein: CASSLNGASGNTIYF
J gene: TRBJ1-5; CDR3 length: 15; V gene: TRBV9; CDR3 protein: CASSALGQGNQPQHF
J gene: TRBJ1-5; CDR3 length: 14; V gene: TRBV27; CDR3 protein: CASSFRGGNQPQHF
J gene: TRBJ2-4; CDR3 length: 16; V gene: TRBV18; CDR3 protein: CASSPGEGKAKNIQYF
J gene: TRBJ2-7; CDR3 length: 14; V gene: TRBV11-1; CDR3 protein: CASSYQRGGYEQYF
J gene: TRBJ2-5; CDR3 length: 12; V gene: TRBV7-9; CDR3 protein: CASSLDGETQYF
J gene: TRBJ2-3; CDR3 length: 15; V gene: TRBV6-1; CDR3 protein: CASSGTSGVGDTQYF